This TCR beta chain was captured in a study of T cell responses to AZD1222 COVID-19 vaccine. Comment on this clone: Its antigen is unidentified.

Method: immunoSEQ multiplex PCR; TCRdb's copy keeps in-frame clones and lacks some. Among 120,000 or so clones, approximately 94% were seen once, and the ten largest hold approximately 2.8%. Study results and caveats: Only a handful of AZD1222 recipients tested seropositive at baseline. Donors in the cohort were predominantly white British and more often female, and clonal diversity was possibly underestimated. Spike-specific TCR breadth and depth both grew after two AZD1222 doses. Repertoires were sampled only after the peak T cell response.

This CDR3 has 16 amino acids. Germline CDR1 and CDR2: SGHDT and YYEEEE. The V end was cut by 2 bases, the J end by 3 bases, with 18 bases between. The TCR originated in an adult who received the AZD1222 COVID-19 vaccine. The sample consisted of peripheral blood, taken 28 days after the second AZD1222 dose. The chain employs TRBV5-6 and TRBJ2-7; D is unresolved. CDR3 nucleotides: TGTGCCAGCAGCTTACGGTTTCGCACCCCCGACTACGAGCAGTACTTC. Its protein product is CASSLRFRTPDYEQYF.